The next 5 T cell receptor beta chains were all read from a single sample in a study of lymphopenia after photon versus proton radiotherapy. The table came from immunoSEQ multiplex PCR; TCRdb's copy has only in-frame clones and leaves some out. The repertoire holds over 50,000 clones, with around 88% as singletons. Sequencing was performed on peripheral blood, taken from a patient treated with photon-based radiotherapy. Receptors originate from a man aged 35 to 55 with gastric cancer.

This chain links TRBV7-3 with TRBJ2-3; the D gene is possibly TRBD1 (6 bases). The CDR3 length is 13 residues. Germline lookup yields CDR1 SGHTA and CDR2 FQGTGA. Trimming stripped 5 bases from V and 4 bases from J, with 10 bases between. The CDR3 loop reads CASSPGTPDTQYF. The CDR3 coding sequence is TGTGCCAGCAGCCCGGGGACACCAGATACGCAGTATTTT.

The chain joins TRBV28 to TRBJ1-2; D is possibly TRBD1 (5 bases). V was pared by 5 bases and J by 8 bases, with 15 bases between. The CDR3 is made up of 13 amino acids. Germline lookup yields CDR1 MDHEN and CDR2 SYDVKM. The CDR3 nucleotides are TGTGCCAGCAGTGAAGGCAACCCAGGGGGCTACACCTTC. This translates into CASSEGNPGGYTF.

CDR3 sequence (DNA): TGTGCCAGCTATAGGGACAGACAATCTGGGGCCAACGTCCTGACTTTC. This gives the protein CASYRDRQSGANVLTF. This chain joins TRBV2 and TRBJ2-6; TRBD1 aligns across 7 bases. The CDR3 has 16 amino acids. V lost 8 bases to trimming and J lost 1 base; unmatched junction nucleotides: 8. Germline values: CDR1 SNHLY, CDR2 FYNNEI. Complete variable domain (other parts from reference TRBV2 and TRBJ2-6): EPEVTQTPSHQVTQMGQEVILRCVPISNHLYFYWYRQILGQKVEFLVSFYNNEISEKSEIFDDQFSVERPDGSNFTLKIRSTKLEDSAMYFCASYRDRQSGANVLTFGAGSRLTVL.

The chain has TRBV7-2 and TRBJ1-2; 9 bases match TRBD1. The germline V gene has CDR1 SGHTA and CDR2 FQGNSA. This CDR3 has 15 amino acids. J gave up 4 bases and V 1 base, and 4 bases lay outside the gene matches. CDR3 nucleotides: TGTGCCAGCAGCTTAGGACAGGGGGTTTTCTATGGCTACACCTTC. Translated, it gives CASSLGQGVFYGYTF.

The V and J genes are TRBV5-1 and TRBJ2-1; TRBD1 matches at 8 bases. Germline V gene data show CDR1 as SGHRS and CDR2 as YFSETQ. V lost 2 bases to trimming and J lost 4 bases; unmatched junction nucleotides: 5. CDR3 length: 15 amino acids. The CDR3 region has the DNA TGCGCCAGCAGCTTACAGGGGGTTGAATACAATGAGCAGTTCTTC. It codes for CASSLQGVEYNEQFF.